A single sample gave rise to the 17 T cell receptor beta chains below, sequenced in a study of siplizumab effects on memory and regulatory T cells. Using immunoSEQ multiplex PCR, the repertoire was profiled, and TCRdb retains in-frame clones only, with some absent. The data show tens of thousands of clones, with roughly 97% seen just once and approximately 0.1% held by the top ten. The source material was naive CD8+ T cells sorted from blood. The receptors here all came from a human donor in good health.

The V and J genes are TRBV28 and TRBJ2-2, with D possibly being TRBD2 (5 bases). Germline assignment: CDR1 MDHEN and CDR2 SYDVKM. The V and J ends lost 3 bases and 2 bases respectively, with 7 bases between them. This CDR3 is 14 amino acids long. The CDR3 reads CASSLTINTGELFF. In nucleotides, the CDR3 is TGTGCCAGCAGTTTGACTATCAACACCGGGGAGCTGTTTTTT.

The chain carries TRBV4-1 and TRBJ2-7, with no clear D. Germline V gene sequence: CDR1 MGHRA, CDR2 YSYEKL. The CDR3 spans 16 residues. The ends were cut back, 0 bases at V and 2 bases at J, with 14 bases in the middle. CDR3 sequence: CASSQDEAGPAYEQYF. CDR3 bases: TGCGCCAGCAGCCAAGATGAAGCAGGACCTGCCTACGAGCAGTACTTC.

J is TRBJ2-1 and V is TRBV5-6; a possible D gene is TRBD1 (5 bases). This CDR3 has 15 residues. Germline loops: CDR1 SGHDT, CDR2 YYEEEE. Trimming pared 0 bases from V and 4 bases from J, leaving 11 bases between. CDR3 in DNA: TGTGCCAGCAGCTTGGGGTTAGGGGCGTACAATGAGCAGTTCTTC. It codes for CASSLGLGAYNEQFF. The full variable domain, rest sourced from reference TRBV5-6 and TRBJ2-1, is DAGVTQSPTHLIKTRGQQVTLRCSPKSGHDTVSWYQQALGQGPQFIFQYYEEEERQRGNFPDRFSGHQFPNYSSELNVNALLLGDSALYLCASSLGLGAYNEQFFGPGTRLTVL.

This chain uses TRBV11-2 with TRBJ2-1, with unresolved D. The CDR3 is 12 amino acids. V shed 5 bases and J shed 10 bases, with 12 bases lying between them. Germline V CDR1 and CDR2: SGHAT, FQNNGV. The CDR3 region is CASSLGDSEQFF. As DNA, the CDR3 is TGTGCCAGCAGCCTAGGTGACTCCGAGCAGTTCTTC.

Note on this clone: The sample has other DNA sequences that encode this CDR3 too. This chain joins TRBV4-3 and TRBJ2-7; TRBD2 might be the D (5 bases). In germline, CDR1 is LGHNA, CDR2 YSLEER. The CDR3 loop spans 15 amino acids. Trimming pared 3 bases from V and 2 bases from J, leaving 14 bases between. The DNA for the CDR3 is TGCGCCAGCAGCCAGGGCGAGGGCAGAACCTACGAGCAGTACTTC. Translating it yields CASSQGEGRTYEQYF.

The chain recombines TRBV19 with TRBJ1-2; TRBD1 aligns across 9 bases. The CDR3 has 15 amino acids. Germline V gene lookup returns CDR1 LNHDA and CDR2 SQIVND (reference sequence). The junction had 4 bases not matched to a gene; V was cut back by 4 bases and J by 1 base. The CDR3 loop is CASSTWTGVNYGYTF. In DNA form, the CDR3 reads TGTGCCAGTAGTACGTGGACAGGGGTTAACTATGGCTACACCTTC.

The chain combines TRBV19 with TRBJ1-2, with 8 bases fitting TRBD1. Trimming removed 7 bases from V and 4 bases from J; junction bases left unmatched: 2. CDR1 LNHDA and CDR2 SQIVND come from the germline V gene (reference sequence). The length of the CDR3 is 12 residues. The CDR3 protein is CASTTGGYGYTF. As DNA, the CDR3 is TGTGCCAGTACCACAGGGGGCTATGGCTACACCTTC.

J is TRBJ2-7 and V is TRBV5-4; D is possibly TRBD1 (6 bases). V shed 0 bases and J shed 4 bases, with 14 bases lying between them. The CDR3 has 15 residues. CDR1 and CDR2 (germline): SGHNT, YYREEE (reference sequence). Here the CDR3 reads CASSLGPGVGYEQYF. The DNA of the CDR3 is TGTGCCAGCAGCTTGGGTCCAGGGGTGGGGTACGAGCAGTACTTC.

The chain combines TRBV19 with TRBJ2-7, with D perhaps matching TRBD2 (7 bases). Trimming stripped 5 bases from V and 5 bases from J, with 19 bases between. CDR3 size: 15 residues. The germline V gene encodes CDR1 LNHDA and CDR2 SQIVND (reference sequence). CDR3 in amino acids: CASSWGGQTSDEQYF. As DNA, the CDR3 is TGTGCCAGTAGTTGGGGGGGACAAACATCTGACGAGCAGTACTTC.

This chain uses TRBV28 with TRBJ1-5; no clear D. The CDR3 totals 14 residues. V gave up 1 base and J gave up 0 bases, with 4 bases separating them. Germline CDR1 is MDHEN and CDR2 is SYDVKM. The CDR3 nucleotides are TGTGCCAGCAGTTTATCGGATAGCAATCAGCCCCAGCATTTT. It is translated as CASSLSDSNQPQHF.

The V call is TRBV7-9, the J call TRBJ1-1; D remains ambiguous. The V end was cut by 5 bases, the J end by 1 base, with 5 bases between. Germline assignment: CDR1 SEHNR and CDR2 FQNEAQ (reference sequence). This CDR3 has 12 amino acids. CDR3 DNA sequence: TGTGCCAGCAGCAACCAGAACACTGAAGCTTTCTTT. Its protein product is CASSNQNTEAFF.

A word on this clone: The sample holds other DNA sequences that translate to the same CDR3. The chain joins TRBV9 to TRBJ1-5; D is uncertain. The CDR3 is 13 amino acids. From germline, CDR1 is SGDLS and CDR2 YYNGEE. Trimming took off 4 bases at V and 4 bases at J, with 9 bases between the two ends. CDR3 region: CASSKDSNQPQHF. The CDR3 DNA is TGTGCCAGCAGCAAGGATAGTAATCAGCCCCAGCATTTT. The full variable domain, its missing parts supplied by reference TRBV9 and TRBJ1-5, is DSGVTQTPKHLITATGQRVTLRCSPRSGDLSVYWYQQSLDQGLQFLIQYYNGEERAKGNILERFSAQQFPDLHSELNLSSLELGDSALYFCASSKDSNQPQHFGDGTRLSIL.

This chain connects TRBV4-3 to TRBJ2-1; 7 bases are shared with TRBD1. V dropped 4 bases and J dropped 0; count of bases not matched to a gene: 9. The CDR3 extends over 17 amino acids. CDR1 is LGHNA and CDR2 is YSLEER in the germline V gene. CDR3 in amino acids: CASSRETGESSYNEQFF. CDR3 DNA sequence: TGCGCCAGCAGCCGGGAAACAGGGGAGAGCTCCTACAATGAGCAGTTCTTC.

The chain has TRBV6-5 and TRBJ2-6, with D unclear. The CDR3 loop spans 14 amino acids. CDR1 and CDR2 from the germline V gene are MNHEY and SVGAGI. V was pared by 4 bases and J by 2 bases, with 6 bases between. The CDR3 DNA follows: TGTGCCAGCAGTTTGACACCTGGGGCCAACGTCCTGACTTTC. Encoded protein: CASSLTPGANVLTF.

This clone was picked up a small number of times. CDR3 coding DNA: TGTGCCACGTTACAGGAGCCCTACGAGCAGTACTTC. Encoded protein: CATLQEPYEQYF. V usage is TRBV2 and J usage is TRBJ2-7; a possible D gene is TRBD1 (5 bases). Per the germline V gene, CDR1 is SNHLY and CDR2 is FYNNEI. Trimming took 10 bases from V and 2 from J, leaving 12 bases between them. This CDR3 is built from 12 residues.

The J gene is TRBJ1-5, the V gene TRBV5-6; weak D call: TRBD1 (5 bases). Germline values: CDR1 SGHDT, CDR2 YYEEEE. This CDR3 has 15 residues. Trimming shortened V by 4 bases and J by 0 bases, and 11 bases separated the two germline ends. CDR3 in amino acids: CASSAEGYSNQPQHF. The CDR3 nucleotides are TGTGCCAGCAGCGCTGAGGGGTATAGCAATCAGCCCCAGCATTTT.

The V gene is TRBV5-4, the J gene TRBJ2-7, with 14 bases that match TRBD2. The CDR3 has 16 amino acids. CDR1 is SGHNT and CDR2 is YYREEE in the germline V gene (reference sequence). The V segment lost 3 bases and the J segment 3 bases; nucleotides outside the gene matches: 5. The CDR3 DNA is TGTGCCAGCAGCTCTGGACTAGCGGGGGGATTCTACGAGCAGTACTTC. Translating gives CASSSGLAGGFYEQYF.